This section outlines one T cell receptor (beta chain) sequence together with its context. This table comes from immunoSEQ multiplex PCR, and its TCRdb copy is limited to in-frame clones, with some not included. The sample holds some 49,000 clones, about 91% seen once. This entry belongs to a study of T cell changes during pregnancy in multiple sclerosis. The V gene end was trimmed by 5 bases and the J gene end by 7 bases; junction bases not matched to a gene: 9. CDR3 length: 15 amino acids. Germline V lookup: CDR1 LNHNV, CDR2 YYDKDF (reference sequence). The sequencing here drew on CD4+ T cells from peripheral blood mononuclear cells, taken in the second trimester of pregnancy. The J gene is TRBJ1-4, the V gene TRBV15; 8 positions agree with TRBD1. This sequence was found in a female donor in good health, enrolled as a control in a pregnancy study. The CDR3 protein is CATSDRTGWGEKLFF. The CDR3 region has the DNA TGTGCCACCAGCGACAGGACAGGGTGGGGTGAAAAACTGTTTTTT. The whole variable domain, filled in from reference TRBV15 and TRBJ1-4, reads DAMVIQNPRYQVTQFGKPVTLSCSQTLNHNVMYWYQQKSSQAPKLLFHYYDKDFNNEADTPDNFQSRRPNTSFCFLDIRSPGLGDTAMYLCATSDRTGWGEKLFFGSGTQLSVL.